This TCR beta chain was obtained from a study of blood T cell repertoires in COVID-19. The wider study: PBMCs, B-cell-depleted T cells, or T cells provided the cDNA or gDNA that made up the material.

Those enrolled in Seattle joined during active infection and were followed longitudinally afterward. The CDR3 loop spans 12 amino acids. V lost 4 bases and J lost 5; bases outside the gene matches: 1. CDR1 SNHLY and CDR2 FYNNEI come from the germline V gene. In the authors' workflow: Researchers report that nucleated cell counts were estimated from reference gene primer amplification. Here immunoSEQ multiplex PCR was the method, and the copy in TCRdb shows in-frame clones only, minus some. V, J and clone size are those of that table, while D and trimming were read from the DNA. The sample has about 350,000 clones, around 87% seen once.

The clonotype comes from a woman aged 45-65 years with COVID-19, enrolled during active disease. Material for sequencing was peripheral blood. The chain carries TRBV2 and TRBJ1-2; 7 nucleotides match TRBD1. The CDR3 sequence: CASSAGQYGYTF. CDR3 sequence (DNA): TGTGCCAGCAGTGCGGGACAGTATGGCTACACCTTC.